This T cell receptor beta chain was sequenced during a study of blood T cell repertoires in COVID-19. Study information: Sources were T cells, B-cell-depleted T cells, or PBMCs; the material itself was cDNA or gDNA.

Some clones are missing from TCRdb's copy, which holds only in-frame ones; the method was immunoSEQ multiplex PCR. The table records 200,000 to 250,000 clones, 88% of them present only once. Cohorts were based on clinical histories the participants reported. The sequence came from a woman in her 50s with acute COVID-19. Sequences were obtained from PBMCs or T cells enriched from blood (not recorded which).

The CDR3 DNA follows: TGTGCCAGCAGCTTAAGCGGGAAAGAGCAGTTCTTC. Protein product: CASSLSGKEQFF. The V gene is TRBV7-3, the J gene TRBJ2-1, with a possible D match to TRBD2 (6 bases). There are 12 residues in the CDR3. Trimming took off 1 base at V and 10 bases at J, with 8 bases between the two ends. Germline V lookup: CDR1 SGHTA, CDR2 FQGTGA.